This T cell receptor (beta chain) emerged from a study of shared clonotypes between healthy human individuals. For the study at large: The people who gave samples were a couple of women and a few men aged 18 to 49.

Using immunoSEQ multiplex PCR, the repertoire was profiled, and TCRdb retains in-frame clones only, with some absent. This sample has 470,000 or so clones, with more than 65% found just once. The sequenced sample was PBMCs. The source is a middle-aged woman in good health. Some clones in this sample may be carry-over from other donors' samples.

The CDR3 spells CASSLRGGQNSGNTIYF. DNA of the CDR3: TGTGCCAGCAGCTTAAGAGGGGGACAGAACTCTGGAAACACCATATATTTT. The chain has TRBV7-2 and TRBJ1-3, with 7 bases aligning to TRBD1. CDR1 is SGHTA, CDR2 FQGNSA, per germline. The CDR3 extends over 17 amino acids. The V and J ends lost 2 bases and 0 bases, in that order; junction bases with no gene match: 7. The whole variable domain, filled in from reference TRBV7-2 and TRBJ1-3, reads GAGVSQSPSNKVTEKGKDVELRCDPISGHTALYWYRQSLGQGLEFLIYFQGNSAPDKSGLPSDRFSAERTGGSVSTLTIQRTQQEDSAVYLCASSLRGGQNSGNTIYFGEGSWLTVV.